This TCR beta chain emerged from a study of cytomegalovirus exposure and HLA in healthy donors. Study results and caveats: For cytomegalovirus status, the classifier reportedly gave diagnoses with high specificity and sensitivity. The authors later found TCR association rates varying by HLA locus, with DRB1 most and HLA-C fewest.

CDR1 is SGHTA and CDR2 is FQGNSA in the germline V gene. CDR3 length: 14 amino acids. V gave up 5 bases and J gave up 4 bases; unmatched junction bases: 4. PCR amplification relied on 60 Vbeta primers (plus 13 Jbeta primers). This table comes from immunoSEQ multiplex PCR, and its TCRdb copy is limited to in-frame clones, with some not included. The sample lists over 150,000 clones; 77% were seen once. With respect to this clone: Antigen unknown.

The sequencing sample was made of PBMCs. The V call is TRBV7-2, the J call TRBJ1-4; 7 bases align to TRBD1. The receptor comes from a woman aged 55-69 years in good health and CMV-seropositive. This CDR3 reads CASSTNRGNEKLFF. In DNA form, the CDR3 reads TGTGCCAGCAGCACAAACAGGGGTAATGAAAAACTGTTTTTT.